The rows below give T cell receptor beta chains drawn from one sample of a study of TIL therapy for anti-PD-1-resistant metastatic lung cancer. Profiled with immunoSEQ multiplex PCR; TCRdb holds only in-frame clones, not every one. The sample lists approximately 57,000 clones, 75% to 85% occurring once. Sequences were derived from blood, sampled at baseline. The receptors were sampled from a person aged 25 to 85 with non-small cell lung cancer. Both conserved end residues are part of each CDR3. D genes are given only for firm matches. Rows may omit the clone size; those that give it use once, few, many or a size class.

v_call	j_call	d_call	clone_size	cdr3_aa	cdr3_nt
TRBV27	TRBJ2-1	NA	NA	CASSDQQGGFYNEQFF	TGTGCCAGCAGTGATCAGCAAGGGGGTTTCTACAATGAGCAGTTCTTC
TRBV13	TRBJ1-6	TRBD1	NA	CASSAKTGTGIYNSPLHF	TGTGCCAGCAGCGCCAAAACCGGGACAGGCATTTATAATTCACCCCTCCACTTT
TRBV6-1	TRBJ1-6	NA	NA	CASSEEQGSPLHF	TGTGCCAGCAGTGAAGAACAAGGATCACCCCTCCACTTT
TRBV5-4	TRBJ2-3	NA	NA	CASSLSWVDTQYF	TGTGCCAGCAGCTTGTCATGGGTGGATACGCAGTATTTT
TRBV7-2	TRBJ1-2	NA	NA	CASSSGAYGYTF	TGTGCCAGCAGCTCAGGGGCCTATGGCTACACCTTC
TRBV6-5	TRBJ2-2	NA	few	CASSFETGANTGELFF	TGTGCCAGCAGTTTCGAGACAGGAGCGAACACCGGGGAGCTGTTTTTT
TRBV10-3	TRBJ2-2	TRBD2	NA	CAIKGAGGPTGELFF	TGTGCCATCAAGGGAGCGGGAGGGCCAACCGGGGAGCTGTTTTTT
TRBV5-6	TRBJ1-4	NA	few	CASSLFQGEGEKLFF	TGTGCCAGCAGCTTGTTTCAGGGAGAGGGTGAAAAACTGTTTTTT
TRBV5-1	TRBJ1-5	TRBD1	few	CASSSGTDNQPQHF	TGCGCCAGCAGCTCGGGGACAGATAATCAGCCCCAGCATTTT
TRBV27	TRBJ2-2	NA	NA	CASSFSRSNTGELFF	TGTGCCAGCAGTTTCAGTAGGTCCAACACCGGGGAGCTGTTTTTT
TRBV30	TRBJ1-3	NA	NA	CAWSGSRILSGNTIYF	TGTGCCTGGAGTGGTTCCAGGATCCTCTCTGGAAACACCATATATTTT
TRBV11-2	TRBJ2-1	NA	NA	CASSLGRKEAGRSYNEQFF	TGTGCCAGCAGCTTAGGGAGGAAGGAGGCGGGGCGCTCCTACAATGAGCAGTTCTTC
TRBV19	TRBJ2-1	NA	once	CASSIGGNFNEQFF	TGTGCCAGTAGTATCGGGGGCAATTTTAATGAGCAGTTCTTC
TRBV2	TRBJ2-1	NA	NA	CASSAPPTKANNEQFF	TGTGCCAGCAGTGCCCCCCCTACCAAGGCTAACAATGAGCAGTTCTTC
TRBV2	TRBJ2-2	TRBD1	NA	CASRDRDTGELFF	TGTGCCAGCAGGGACAGGGACACCGGGGAGCTGTTTTTT
TRBV11-2	TRBJ2-3	NA	NA	CASSLGPYTDTQYF	TGTGCCAGCAGCTTAGGACCATACACAGATACGCAGTATTTT
TRBV4-2	TRBJ2-1	TRBD2	NA	CASSPGTSNYNEQFF	TGTGCCAGCAGCCCCGGGACTAGCAACTACAATGAGCAGTTCTTC
TRBV10-1	TRBJ2-3	NA	NA	CASSDSIGRTQYF	TGCGCCAGCAGTGATTCGATAGGGAGGACGCAGTATTTT
TRBV4-3	TRBJ1-5	TRBD1	NA	CASSQGESQPQHF	TGCGCCAGCAGTCAGGGGGAGAGTCAGCCCCAGCATTTT
TRBV6-4	TRBJ2-6	NA	NA	CASSDSGAGANVLTF	TGTGCCAGCAGTGACTCGGGGGCTGGGGCCAACGTCCTGACTTTC
TRBV19	TRBJ2-1	TRBD2	NA	CASRMGASGYNEQFF	TGTGCCAGTAGAATGGGGGCTAGCGGGTACAATGAGCAGTTCTTC
TRBV19	TRBJ1-5	NA	NA	CASRIRAGHQPQHF	TGTGCCAGTAGGATCCGGGCAGGGCATCAGCCCCAGCATTTT
TRBV15	TRBJ1-4	NA	NA	CATSRERGSEKLFF	TGTGCCACCAGCAGAGAGAGGGGGAGTGAAAAACTGTTTTTT
TRBV25-1	TRBJ2-7	NA	once	CASSEEGYEQYF	TGTGCCAGCAGTGAAGAGGGCTACGAGCAGTACTTC
TRBV10-1	TRBJ2-3	TRBD2	NA	CASSEGLAGGITDTQYF	TGCGCCAGCAGTGAGGGGTTAGCGGGAGGCATCACAGATACGCAGTATTTT
TRBV27	TRBJ2-7	TRBD1	NA	CASSSGTGGKYF	TGTGCCAGCAGTTCCGGGACAGGGGGAAAGTACTTC